This T cell receptor (beta chain) was sequenced in a study of PD-1 blockade in classical Hodgkin lymphoma. The data were produced by immunoSEQ multiplex PCR, yet TCRdb's version contains in-frame clones alone and is incomplete. This sample has about 13,000 clones, with 75% to 95% found just once. All patients experienced relapse after autologous stem cell transplantation, and brentuximab vedotin exposure was variable. This CDR3 has 16 residues. The V gene lost 0 bases and the J gene lost 7 bases, with 14 bases spanning the gap. Germline-derived CDR1 and CDR2 are SGHRS and YFSETQ. The sequence was collected from a human donor with classical Hodgkin lymphoma. The chain links TRBV5-1 to TRBJ1-6; D is undetermined. The starting material was peripheral blood mononuclear cells (PBMCs), obtained at baseline. CDR3 protein: CASSLVVGNPNSPLHF. The CDR3 nucleotides are TGCGCCAGCAGCTTGGTAGTGGGGAACCCGAATTCACCCCTCCACTTT.